Following are 23 T cell receptor beta chains from one sample sequenced in a study of shared clonotypes between healthy human individuals. Assay used: immunoSEQ multiplex PCR; TCRdb lists only in-frame clones, some missing. Among fewer than 200,000 clones listed, 90% to 95% were seen once. Specimen: naive CD4+ T cells sorted from blood. Regarding subset: CD45RA+ positively selected. The receptors were gathered from a woman between 25 and 40 years old in good health.

The CDR3 region is CASSKVRGRRRDPTIRDHEQYF. The DNA for the CDR3 is TGTGCCAGCAGCAAAGTAAGGGGCAGGAGGCGCGATCCTACAATTCGGGATCACGAGCAGTACTTC. The chain recombines TRBV21-1 with TRBJ2-5. The end of the DNA aligns better with TRBJ2-7, so the J call may be wrong. TRBV21-1 is assigned pseudogene status. This CDR3 comprises 22 residues.

The gene calls are TRBV7-3 and TRBJ2-1; possible D gene TRBD2, 5 bases. CDR3 size: 13 residues. The V end was cut by 2 bases, the J end by 9 bases, with 11 bases between. Germline V CDR1 and CDR2: SGHTA, FQGTGA. The CDR3 nucleotides read TGTGCCAGCAGCTTATTTGAGGCGGGTGAGCAGTTCTTC. This gives the protein CASSLFEAGEQFF.

This clone was detected once. The J gene is TRBJ2-7, the V gene TRBV10-3, with D maybe TRBD1 (6 bases). With 5 bases removed from V and 2 bases from J, the gap between germline ends came to 10 bases. This CDR3 comprises 13 residues. Germline CDR1 reads ENHRY; CDR2 reads SYGVKD. CDR3 residues: CAISQGITYEQYF. The CDR3 DNA is TGTGCCATCAGTCAGGGGATTACCTACGAGCAGTACTTC.

The chain couples TRBV7-2 to TRBJ2-5, with D possibly matching TRBD2 (5 bases). The better agreement between TRBJ2-7 and the DNA end casts doubt on the J call. CDR1 and CDR2 (germline): SGHTA, FQGNSA. CDR3 size: 16 residues. CDR3 DNA sequence: TGTGCCAGCAGCTTAGATTTGGTTGGGGAGCCCTACGAGCAGTACTTC. Encoded protein: CASSLDLVGEPYEQYF.

The V call is TRBV18, the J call TRBJ2-2; 9 bases are a match to TRBD2. This CDR3 comprises 15 residues. Germline loops: CDR1 KGHSH, CDR2 LQKENI. V dropped 3 bases and J dropped 1; count of bases not matched to a gene: 0. The CDR3, as DNA: TGTGCCAGCTCACCGACTAGCGGGAACACCGGGGAGCTGTTTTTT. Amino acid sequence: CASSPTSGNTGELFF.

This chain joins TRBV5-6 and TRBJ1-1; possible D gene TRBD1, 5 bases. The CDR3 has 13 residues. Trimming took off 4 bases at V and 3 bases at J, with 10 bases between the two ends. Germline CDR1 and CDR2: SGHDT and YYEEEE. The CDR3 spells CASSVGDYTEAFF. The CDR3 nucleotides are TGTGCCAGCAGCGTCGGGGACTACACTGAAGCTTTCTTT.

This clone showed up just once. The chain combines TRBV5-1 with TRBJ2-5; maybe TRBD2 (6 bases). The J call is doubtful: the DNA matches TRBJ2-7 better. This CDR3 comprises 14 residues. Germline V gives CDR1 SGHRS, CDR2 YFSETQ. In DNA form, the CDR3 reads TGCGCCAGCAGCTTGGTCGGGGGTATCGACGAGCAGTACTTC. It specifies CASSLVGGIDEQYF.

The rearrangement joins TRBV5-4 to TRBJ2-5; 13 bases line up with TRBD2. The J call may be mistaken, given a closer DNA end match to TRBJ2-7. Germline V gene data show CDR1 as SGHNT and CDR2 as YYREEE (reference sequence). The length of the CDR3 is 16 residues. The CDR3 DNA sequence: TGTGCCAGCAGCCCGGGGGGGACTAGCGGGATTTACGAGCAGTACTTC. It translates to CASSPGGTSGIYEQYF.

As concerns this clone: Other nucleotide sequences in the sample specify the same CDR3. The chain joins TRBV18 to TRBJ2-7; perhaps TRBD2 as D (5 bases). The CDR3 runs 12 residues. CDR1 is KGHSH and CDR2 is LQKENI in the germline V gene. V was clipped by 3 bases and J by 4 bases, with 7 bases between them. The DNA of the CDR3 is TGTGCCAGCTCACCTGGCGGGTACGAGCAGTACTTC. Translated, it gives CASSPGGYEQYF.

The chain has TRBV7-9 and TRBJ2-5; D not resolved. The end of the DNA is better explained by TRBJ2-7, so the J call may be wrong. The CDR3 has 13 residues. CDR1 and CDR2 (germline): SEHNR, FQNEAQ (reference sequence). Here the CDR3 reads CASSLEPYGEQYF. As DNA, the CDR3 is TGTGCCAGCAGCTTAGAACCCTACGGCGAGCAGTACTTC.

The chain couples TRBV5-1 to TRBJ2-5, with 7 positions matching TRBD1. With the DNA end fitting TRBJ2-7 better, the J assignment may be wrong. CDR3 size: 14 residues. Per germline, CDR1 SGHRS and CDR2 YFSETQ. CDR3 protein: CASSVRDSDYEQYF. The CDR3 nucleotides are TGCGCCAGCAGCGTCCGGGACAGTGACTACGAGCAGTACTTC.

This clone showed up just once. This sequence joins TRBV28 and TRBJ2-7; D uncertain. Germline V lookup: CDR1 MDHEN, CDR2 SYDVKM. This CDR3 comprises 13 residues. Trimming took 4 bases from V and 0 from J, leaving 7 bases between them. For the CDR3, the DNA is TGTGCCAGCAGTTACCTAGGCTCCTACGAGCAGTACTTC. Encoded protein: CASSYLGSYEQYF.

The chain carries TRBV19 and TRBJ1-1; D is unclear. CDR3 length: 15 residues. Germline V lookup: CDR1 LNHDA, CDR2 SQIVND (reference sequence). The V and J ends lost 4 bases and 7 bases respectively, with 19 bases between them. The chain's CDR3 is CASSTREGFSNEAFF. Here the CDR3 DNA reads TGTGCCAGTAGTACCCGCGAGGGATTTAGTAATGAAGCTTTCTTT.

The V and J genes are TRBV11-2 and TRBJ1-3; no reliable D call. The CDR3 covers 18 residues. Germline-derived CDR1 and CDR2 are SGHAT and FQNNGV. The V end was cut by 0 bases, the J end by 5 bases, with 20 bases between. CDR3 amino acids: CASSLDGLGFQVRNTIYF. The CDR3 DNA reads TGTGCCAGCAGCTTAGATGGTCTTGGCTTTCAAGTGAGAAACACCATATATTTT.

This rearrangement joins TRBV9 to TRBJ2-7, with TRBD2 matching 8 bases. CDR1 and CDR2 from the germline V gene are SGDLS and YYNGEE. V dropped 4 bases and J dropped 7; count of bases not matched to a gene: 16. This CDR3 is built from 16 residues. CDR3 region: CASSPQSGSPLGEQYF. The DNA for the CDR3 is TGTGCCAGCAGCCCCCAGAGCGGGAGCCCGCTGGGAGAGCAGTACTTC.

CDR3 in amino acids: CASSPLKETQYF. The CDR3 DNA reads as TGTGCCAGCTCACCCCTCAAAGAGACCCAGTACTTC. J is TRBJ2-5 and V is TRBV18; the D is unclear. The CDR3 spans 12 residues. The germline V gene has CDR1 KGHSH and CDR2 LQKENI. Trimming removed 3 bases from V and 3 bases from J, with 5 bases in between.

V and J are TRBV4-1 and TRBJ1-5; tentatively, D is TRBD1 (5 bases). From germline, CDR1 is MGHRA and CDR2 YSYEKL. The CDR3 sequence is 17 residues long. Trimming removed 0 bases at V and 11 bases at J, with 23 bases between. The chain's CDR3 is CASSQEGAGPFGGSQHF. CDR3 nucleotides: TGCGCCAGCAGCCAAGAAGGGGCGGGACCGTTTGGGGGATCCCAGCATTTT.

CDR3 loop: CASSDGTVQETQYF. The CDR3 DNA reads as TGTGCCAGCAGTGACGGGACAGTCCAAGAGACCCAGTACTTC. V gene TRBV28 combines with J gene TRBJ2-5; the match to TRBD1 covers 7 bases. Germline CDR1 reads MDHEN; CDR2 reads SYDVKM. Trimming cost V 5 bases and J 1 base; bases outside gene matches: 4. The length of the CDR3 is 14 residues.

The J gene is TRBJ2-5, the V gene TRBV28; 8 bases agree with TRBD1. The DNA matches TRBJ2-7 better at its end, which makes the J call doubtful. The germline CDR1 and CDR2 sequences are MDHEN and SYDVKM. The CDR3 has 13 amino acids. The CDR3 bases are TGTGCCAGCGGGACAGGAACAAGGTACGAGCAGTACTTC. Translated: CASGTGTRYEQYF.

The rearrangement joins TRBV7-9 to TRBJ2-7, with 7 bases that match TRBD1. The CDR3 is 15 residues long. Trimming removed 3 bases from V and 5 bases from J; junction bases left unmatched: 10. Germline V lookup: CDR1 SEHNR, CDR2 FQNEAQ (reference sequence). Written as DNA, the CDR3 is TGTGCCAGCAGCTTCGGCGCAGGGGGTGTTCACGAGCAGTACTTC. Translated, it gives CASSFGAGGVHEQYF.

This chain links TRBV7-9 with TRBJ2-3; no firm D call. The CDR3 is 15 amino acids. The V end was cut by 2 bases, the J end by 3 bases, with 12 bases between. Germline CDR1 is SEHNR and CDR2 is FQNEAQ (reference sequence). The CDR3: CASSLPRITTDTQYF. In DNA, the CDR3 is TGTGCCAGCAGCTTACCCCGGATTACGACAGATACGCAGTATTTT. Supplemented by reference TRBV7-9 and TRBJ2-3, the full variable domain reads DTGVSQNPRHKITKRGQNVTFRCDPISEHNRLYWYRQTLGQGPEFLTYFQNEAQLEKSRLLSDRFSAERPKGSFSTLEIQRTEQGDSAMYLCASSLPRITTDTQYFGPGTRLTVL.

The chain is built from TRBV28 and TRBJ2-2; 8 bases are a match to TRBD1. The germline gives CDR1 MDHEN, CDR2 SYDVKM. CDR3 size: 15 residues. J lost 3 bases, V lost 6 bases, and 6 bases had no gene match. The CDR3: CASSRGQEDTGELFF. CDR3 nucleotide sequence: TGTGCCAGCAGCCGGGGACAGGAGGACACCGGGGAGCTGTTTTTT.

This sequence joins TRBV7-2 and TRBJ2-3; D gene uncertain. The CDR3 sequence is 14 residues long. The germline CDR1 and CDR2 sequences are SGHTA and FQGNSA. Trimming stripped 1 base from V and 2 bases from J, with 7 bases between. The CDR3 protein is CASSLEEYTDTQYF. CDR3 coding DNA: TGTGCCAGCAGCTTAGAAGAATACACAGATACGCAGTATTTT.